Shown below are 29 T cell receptor beta chains from a single sample sequenced in a study of cytomegalovirus exposure and HLA in healthy donors. Primers for the PCR totalled 60 Vbeta and 13 Jbeta. The protocol was immunoSEQ multiplex PCR, while the TCRdb copy is restricted to in-frame clones and leaves out a portion. The table records about 67,000 clones, 80% to 90% of them present only once. Sequenced: PBMCs. Receptor source: a woman aged 25 to 39 in good health and CMV-seronegative.

This sequence joins TRBV27 and TRBJ1-1; D is ambiguous. The germline gives CDR1 MNHEY, CDR2 SMNVEV (reference sequence). There are 13 residues in the CDR3. V was shortened by 3 bases and J by 6 bases, with 11 bases between the two germline ends. In nucleotides, the CDR3 is TGTGCCAGCAGTTTCGCCCGGGGAGCTGAAGCTTTCTTT. Protein: CASSFARGAEAFF.

CDR3 region: CASSLRGPYEQYF. DNA of the CDR3: TGTGCCAGCAGTTTAAGGGGCCCCTACGAGCAGTACTTC. The chain carries TRBV27 and TRBJ2-7; TRBD1 is a possible D gene (5 bases). The V gene's germline CDR1 is MNHEY and CDR2 SMNVEV (reference sequence). The CDR3 runs 13 residues. Between the trimmed V and J ends, which lost 2 bases and 2 bases, there was a span of 7 bases.

The genes are TRBV15 and TRBJ1-1, with TRBD1 matching over 10 bases. After removal of 3 bases from V and 4 bases from J, the junction contained 17 bases not matched to a gene. The CDR3 runs 19 residues. Germline CDR1 and CDR2: LNHNV and YYDKDF (reference sequence). The CDR3 DNA reads as TGTGCCACCAGCAGCATTATCCAGACAGGGGGCCTTAGGGGCACTGAAGCTTTCTTT. Its protein is CATSSIIQTGGLRGTEAFF.

The genes are TRBV5-3 and TRBJ2-7, with 9 bases lining up with TRBD1. TRBV5-3 is given ORF status, its function remaining uncertain. This CDR3 is built from 18 residues. J gave up 0 bases and V 3 bases, and 13 bases lay outside the gene matches. CDR3 loop: CARSSVGTGRFSSYEQYF. As DNA, the CDR3 is TGTGCCAGAAGCTCAGTTGGGACAGGGAGATTTAGCTCCTACGAGCAGTACTTC.

This chain joins TRBV7-2 and TRBJ2-7; a weak D match, TRBD2 (6 bases). Germline V CDR1 and CDR2: SGHTA, FQGNSA. Trimming left V 2 bases short and J 0 bases short, with 14 bases between. The CDR3 spans 16 residues. The chain's CDR3 is CASSLRLVGNSYEQYF. The CDR3 bases are TGTGCCAGCAGCTTACGACTAGTGGGAAACTCCTACGAGCAGTACTTC.

V usage is TRBV19 and J usage is TRBJ1-1, with 7 bases identical to TRBD1. V shed 6 bases, J shed 2 bases, and the junction held 6 bases outside the gene matches. The CDR3 extends over 14 amino acids. The germline CDR1 and CDR2 sequences are LNHDA and SQIVND (reference sequence). The CDR3 sequence: CASRPRGANTEAFF. The CDR3 DNA is TGTGCCAGTAGACCCAGGGGGGCTAACACTGAAGCTTTCTTT.

CDR3 protein: CASSSNRESGNQPQHF. The CDR3 nucleotides read TGTGCCAGCAGCTCTAACCGGGAGTCGGGCAATCAGCCCCAGCATTTT. This chain links TRBV7-2 with TRBJ1-5, with D unresolved. There are 16 residues in the CDR3. V lost 4 bases and J 2 bases, leaving 15 bases between the germline ends. The germline gives CDR1 SGHTA, CDR2 FQGNSA.

The rearrangement uses TRBV4-1 and TRBJ2-3; a possible D gene is TRBD2 (5 bases). The CDR3 length is 17 residues. The V end lost 1 base, the J end lost 5 bases, and 19 bases lay between the germline ends. Germline V CDR1 and CDR2: MGHRA, YSYEKL. The CDR3 sequence: CASSQADGRAPRDTQYF. CDR3 DNA sequence: TGCGCCAGCAGCCAAGCGGATGGGCGGGCCCCCAGAGATACGCAGTATTTT.

The chain employs TRBV6-5 and TRBJ2-2; 11 bases fit TRBD1. Germline V gene lookup returns CDR1 MNHEY and CDR2 SVGAGI. The CDR3 sequence is 15 residues long. V shed 3 bases, J shed 7 bases, and the junction held 4 bases outside the gene matches. This chain's CDR3 is CASSYWTGGDGELFF. CDR3 coding DNA: TGTGCCAGCAGTTATTGGACAGGGGGCGACGGGGAGCTGTTTTTT.

This sequence joins TRBV7-2 and TRBJ1-6; the D gene is possibly TRBD1 (6 bases). The germline gives CDR1 SGHTA, CDR2 FQGNSA. Trimming removed 0 bases from V and 10 bases from J, with 7 bases in between. This CDR3 contains 13 residues. Here the CDR3 reads CASSLAGASPLHF. The CDR3 DNA follows: TGTGCCAGCAGCTTAGCGGGGGCCTCACCCCTCCACTTT.

The CDR3 DNA reads as TGTGCCAGCAGCCACCTAGTAGGGACAGCTAACACTGAAGCTTTCTTT. Protein product: CASSHLVGTANTEAFF. V usage is TRBV27 and J usage is TRBJ1-1; 7 bases agree with TRBD1. Trimming at V came to 6 bases and at J to 2 bases, leaving 12 bases not matched to a gene. Per the germline V gene, CDR1 is MNHEY and CDR2 is SMNVEV (reference sequence). The CDR3 sequence is 16 residues long.

V gene TRBV7-6 combines with J gene TRBJ1-1; TRBD1 matches 7 bases. Germline V gene lookup returns CDR1 SGHVS and CDR2 FNYEAQ. J gave up 1 base and V 2 bases, and 4 bases lay outside the gene matches. The CDR3 consists of 15 residues. The CDR3 DNA is TGTGCCAGCAGCTTATTTGGGACAGCGAACACTGAAGCTTTCTTT. Encoded protein: CASSLFGTANTEAFF. Complete variable domain (other parts from reference TRBV7-6 and TRBJ1-1): GAGVSQSPRYKVTKRGQDVALRCDPISGHVSLYWYRQALGQGPEFLTYFNYEAQQDKSGLPNDRFSAERPEGSISTLTIQRTEQRDSAMYRCASSLFGTANTEAFFGQGTRLTVV.

The V call is TRBV19, the J call TRBJ2-7; tentatively, D is TRBD1 (7 bases). The CDR3 sequence is 14 residues long. V lost 4 bases and J 3 bases, leaving 13 bases between the germline ends. Germline V gives CDR1 LNHDA, CDR2 SQIVND (reference sequence). This chain's CDR3 is CASSTGDSYYEQYF. The CDR3 DNA is TGTGCCAGTAGTACGGGGGACAGTTACTACGAGCAGTACTTC.

V gene TRBV11-3 combines with J gene TRBJ2-2; D unresolved. The germline V and J ends were trimmed by 3 bases and 7 bases, with 12 bases remaining between them. The length of the CDR3 is 14 residues. Per the germline V gene, CDR1 is SGHNT and CDR2 is YENEEA. The DNA for the CDR3 is TGTGCCAGCAGCTTCACGAGTATTATCGGGGAGCTGTTTTTT. It yields the protein CASSFTSIIGELFF.

The table lists this clone with a count of one. The CDR3 nucleotides are TGTGCCAGCAGCCAAGATTATCCTCGGCTAGCTCGCACCGGGGAGCTGTTTTTT. As protein: CASSQDYPRLARTGELFF. The chain recombines TRBV4-2 with TRBJ2-2, with D perhaps TRBD2 (5 bases). The CDR3 loop spans 18 amino acids. Germline lookup yields CDR1 LGHNA and CDR2 YNFKEQ. V was cut by 0 bases and J by 4 bases, with 18 bases left in between.

V usage is TRBV2 and J usage is TRBJ1-5; a possible D gene is TRBD1 (6 bases). CDR3 length: 15 residues. The V gene lost 3 bases and the J gene lost 6 bases, with 15 bases spanning the gap. Per germline, CDR1 SNHLY and CDR2 FYNNEI. CDR3 region: CASSEEAGAGQPQHF. The CDR3, as DNA: TGTGCCAGCAGTGAGGAGGCGGGGGCAGGTCAGCCCCAGCATTTT.

The chain recombines TRBV2 with TRBJ1-2; D uncertain. The CDR3 sequence is 12 residues long. Trimming left V 8 bases short and J 7 bases short, with 14 bases between. Germline-derived CDR1 and CDR2 are SNHLY and FYNNEI. In nucleotides, the CDR3 is TGTGCCAGCGTACAAGACGGAGGTGGCTACACCTTC. Translation gives CASVQDGGGYTF.

The rearrangement links TRBV11-2 to TRBJ1-1; no clear D gene. The CDR3 contains 11 residues. Germline V gene lookup returns CDR1 SGHAT and CDR2 FQNNGV. V lost 5 bases to trimming and J lost 3 bases, with 4 bases between them. CDR3 coding DNA: TGTGCCAGCAGCCAGTACACTGAAGCTTTCTTT. Its translation is CASSQYTEAFF.

The chain has TRBV28 and TRBJ1-6, with TRBD1 matching over 7 bases. Trimming at V came to 2 bases and at J to 2 bases, leaving 6 bases not matched to a gene. CDR1 and CDR2 (germline): MDHEN, SYDVKM. CDR3 size: 17 residues. The CDR3 coding sequence is TGTGCCAGCAGTTTAGTACAGGGGAATACCTATAATTCACCCCTCCACTTT. It yields the protein CASSLVQGNTYNSPLHF. Full variable domain (outside the CDR3, taken from reference TRBV28 and TRBJ1-6): DVKVTQSSRYLVKRTGEKVFLECVQDMDHENMFWYRQDPGLGLRLIYFSYDVKMKEKGDIPEGYSVSREKKERFSLILESASTNQTSMYLCASSLVQGNTYNSPLHFGNGTRLTVT.

This sequence joins TRBV7-2 and TRBJ2-1, with TRBD2 identical over 8 bases. From germline, CDR1 is SGHTA and CDR2 FQGNSA. V was pared by 5 bases and J by 7 bases, with 19 bases of the junction left unmatched. This CDR3 has 18 amino acids. CDR3 sequence (DNA): TGTGCCAGCAGCCTAGTAGTGGTAGGAGCGGGGGCTTTTAATGAGCAGTTCTTC. Translated: CASSLVVVGAGAFNEQFF.

The genes are TRBV2 and TRBJ1-2; D uncertain. The CDR3 is 14 amino acids. CDR1 is SNHLY and CDR2 is FYNNEI in the germline V gene. Trimming removed 0 bases at V and 2 bases at J, with 7 bases between. CDR3 nucleotides: TGTGCCAGCAGTGAAGCGGTCAGGAACTATGGCTACACCTTC. Translating it yields CASSEAVRNYGYTF. The full variable domain, in which reference TRBV2 and TRBJ1-2 provide the parts outside the CDR3, is EPEVTQTPSHQVTQMGQEVILRCVPISNHLYFYWYRQILGQKVEFLVSFYNNEISEKSEIFDDQFSVERPDGSNFTLKIRSTKLEDSAMYFCASSEAVRNYGYTFGSGTRLTVV.

The CDR3 nucleotides are TGTGCCAGCAGTTTATTCCGGGACAGGGGCTCCTACGAGCAGTACTTC. The encoded protein is CASSLFRDRGSYEQYF. The rearrangement uses TRBV6-5 and TRBJ2-7, with 10 bases that match TRBD1. Germline V gene sequence: CDR1 MNHEY, CDR2 SVGAGI. V was pared by 4 bases and J by 0 bases, with 6 bases of the junction left unmatched. The length of the CDR3 is 16 residues.

The J gene is TRBJ2-2, the V gene TRBV18; 11 bases agree with TRBD2. CDR1 and CDR2 from the germline V gene are KGHSH and LQKENI. V lost 3 bases, J lost 7 bases, and 7 bases stayed unmatched. The CDR3 has 16 residues. The chain's CDR3 is CASSPALAGVVGELFF. CDR3 in DNA: TGTGCCAGCTCACCGGCACTAGCGGGGGTCGTCGGGGAGCTGTTTTTT.

CDR3 in DNA: TGTGCCAGCAGCTTGCTTGATAGGGGGGGGGACACTGAAGCTTTCTTT. The encoded protein is CASSLLDRGGDTEAFF. The chain employs TRBV5-6 and TRBJ1-1, with D possibly matching TRBD1 (6 bases). Germline CDR1 reads SGHDT; CDR2 reads YYEEEE. V lost 1 base and J lost 3, with 16 bases in between. The CDR3 length is 16 residues. The full variable domain, with the rest looked up from reference TRBV5-6 and TRBJ1-1, is DAGVTQSPTHLIKTRGQQVTLRCSPKSGHDTVSWYQQALGQGPQFIFQYYEEEERQRGNFPDRFSGHQFPNYSSELNVNALLLGDSALYLCASSLLDRGGDTEAFFGQGTRLTVV.

The V and J genes are TRBV6-1 and TRBJ1-1; D gene ambiguous. The germline gives CDR1 MNHNS, CDR2 SASEGT. V was clipped by 2 bases and J by 5 bases, with 9 bases between them. The CDR3 extends over 13 amino acids. CDR3 protein: CASSERFATEAFF. The CDR3 DNA follows: TGTGCCAGCAGTGAACGGTTCGCGACTGAAGCTTTCTTT.

V usage is TRBV5-5 and J usage is TRBJ1-1, with TRBD1 as a possible D gene (6 bases). Germline loops: CDR1 SGHKS, CDR2 YYEKEE (reference sequence). Trimming left V 0 bases short and J 8 bases short, with 14 bases between. The CDR3 loop spans 14 amino acids. The CDR3 DNA is TGTGCCAGCAGCTTGGTGATTCAGGGACAAGAAGCTTTCTTT. This gives the protein CASSLVIQGQEAFF.

This chain joins TRBV30 and TRBJ2-1; 8 nucleotides line up with TRBD2. Per germline, CDR1 GTSNPN and CDR2 SVGIG (reference sequence). The CDR3 covers 16 residues. Trimming took 1 base from V and 4 from J; bases not matched to a gene: 9. Here the CDR3 reads CAWSARGGGHYNEQFF. In DNA, the CDR3 is TGTGCCTGGAGTGCACGCGGCGGGGGGCATTACAATGAGCAGTTCTTC.

J is TRBJ2-1 and V is TRBV2, with 10 nucleotides matching TRBD1. Per germline, CDR1 SNHLY and CDR2 FYNNEI. Trimming took 6 bases from V and 4 from J; bases not matched to a gene: 12. This CDR3 is 17 amino acids long. This chain's CDR3 is CASRTGEPGQGYNEQFF. The DNA of the CDR3 is TGTGCCAGCAGGACAGGTGAACCGGGACAGGGGTACAATGAGCAGTTCTTC.

The chain recombines TRBV18 with TRBJ2-2, with TRBD2 as a possible D gene (5 bases). Germline V gene lookup returns CDR1 KGHSH and CDR2 LQKENI. V lost 4 bases, J lost 3 bases, and 9 bases lay in between. The CDR3 length is 14 residues. The CDR3 DNA follows: TGTGCCAGCTCACGAGTCGGGGACACCGGGGAGCTGTTTTTT. Translated: CASSRVGDTGELFF.